Below, one T cell receptor beta chain is given with its context. CDR3 length: 14 amino acids. The germline gives CDR1 LNHDA, CDR2 SQIVND (reference sequence). The germline V and J ends were trimmed by 7 bases and 7 bases, with 16 bases remaining between them. This sample is part of a study of TIL therapy for anti-PD-1-resistant metastatic lung cancer. Whole-study context: Most patients had lung adenocarcinoma.

Sample time point: pre-treatment sample, taken before nivolumab and TIL therapy. Patients were adults with stage 4 NSCLC. This was the immunoSEQ v3 assay. Produced via immunoSEQ multiplex PCR; TCRdb's table is partial and in-frame only. The table lists tens of thousands of clones, 70% to 75% of them singletons. The sequencing here drew on blood, taken at baseline. The clonotype originates from a person aged 25-85 years with non-small cell lung cancer. The chain uses TRBV19 and TRBJ1-4; TRBD1 is a possible D gene (6 bases). The CDR3 sequence: CASKGGGASEKLFF. In DNA form, the CDR3 reads TGTGCCAGTAAGGGCGGGGGCGCGAGTGAAAAACTGTTTTTT.